This TCR beta chain was recorded in a study of blood T cell repertoires in COVID-19. Study as a whole: COVID-19 samples from acute and convalescent phases originated in the United States, Italy and Spain.

Here immunoSEQ multiplex PCR was the method, and the copy in TCRdb shows in-frame clones only, minus some. The table records roughly 140,000 clones, about 79% of them present only once. Sequences were obtained from peripheral blood. This receptor was obtained from a woman aged 50 to 60 in a cohort sampled during active or convalescent COVID-19.

CDR3 sequence (DNA): TGTGCCAGCAGCAATACAGGGACCCTCGGGAATGAAAAACTGTTTTTT. Protein product: CASSNTGTLGNEKLFF. This chain joins TRBV7-9 and TRBJ1-4; a weak D match, TRBD1 (6 bases). The V end was cut by 5 bases, the J end by 5 bases, with 18 bases between. Germline V CDR1 and CDR2: SEHNR, FQNEAQ (reference sequence). The CDR3 sequence is 16 residues long.